Following are 27 T cell receptor beta chains from one sample sequenced in a study of blood T cells in healthy people across ages. A second 7 to 11 cycle PCR used barcoded and J-beta primers. TCRdb re-derived calls from the 5' RACE reads in MiXCR, one entry per CDR3 protein. This table holds about 780,000 distinct CDR3 sequences, 35% to 50% found once. The sample comprised blood. Receptors were obtained from an elderly man in good health.

V is TRBV6-6 and J is TRBJ2-1; D possibly corresponds to TRBD1 (6 bases). The CDR3 runs 16 residues. Per the germline V gene, CDR1 is MNHNY and CDR2 is SVGAGI (reference sequence). V was trimmed by 3 bases and J by 8 bases, leaving 20 bases between them. The CDR3 loop is CASSYHGQSGIDEQFF. The CDR3 nucleotides read TGTGCCAGCAGTTATCATGGACAGAGTGGAATCGATGAGCAGTTCTTC.

There are many counts of this clonotype. The chain has TRBV20-1 and TRBJ2-7; 8 nucleotides agree with TRBD1. This CDR3 region has 14 residues. Germline V lookup: CDR1 DFQATT, CDR2 SNEGSKA (reference sequence). J gave up 2 bases and V 5 bases, and 8 bases lay outside the gene matches. The CDR3 region is CSAEGQGKTYEQYF. CDR3 coding DNA: TGCAGTGCTGAAGGACAGGGTAAGACCTACGAGCAGTACTTC.

J is TRBJ2-3 and V is TRBV6-2 or TRBV6-3; TRBD2 matches at 9 bases. Germline V CDR1 and CDR2: MNHEY, SVGEGT. Trimming cost V 5 bases and J 9 bases; bases outside gene matches: 9. CDR3 size: 14 residues. CDR3 region: CASSRRPSGATQYF. The DNA of the CDR3 is TGTGCCAGCAGTAGAAGGCCTAGCGGGGCCACGCAGTATTTT.

The chain couples TRBV4-3 to TRBJ2-4; TRBD1 aligns across 9 bases. CDR3 length: 16 residues. CDR1 and CDR2 (germline): LGHNA, YSLEER. V was pared by 3 bases and J by 4 bases, with 7 bases of the junction left unmatched. CDR3 in DNA: TGCGCCAGCAGCCACACCACAGGGGGCGGGAAAAACATTCAGTACTTC. It specifies CASSHTTGGGKNIQYF.

This clonotype was counted a single time. The chain couples TRBV12-3 or TRBV12-4 to TRBJ2-4; 10 positions match TRBD2. With 4 bases clipped from V and 6 bases from J, the junction kept 6 bases outside the gene matches. The length of the CDR3 is 15 residues. Here the CDR3 DNA reads TGTGCCAGCAGTTCCCTAGCGGGAGAGGTAAACATTCAGTACTTC. Protein sequence: CASSSLAGEVNIQYF.

This rearrangement joins TRBV7-2 to TRBJ2-1; D is uncertain. CDR1 and CDR2 from the germline V gene are SGHTA and FQGNSA. The V and J ends lost 1 base and 9 bases respectively, with 7 bases between them. CDR3 size: 12 residues. The CDR3 reads CASSLVSFEQFF. CDR3 in DNA: TGTGCCAGCAGCTTAGTTAGCTTTGAGCAGTTCTTC.

The table lists this clonotype with a few counts. The rearrangement uses TRBV5-5 and TRBJ2-1; D is unresolved. The CDR3 is 14 amino acids. The V gene lost 7 bases and the J gene lost 3 bases, with 14 bases spanning the gap. CDR1 and CDR2 (germline): SGHKS, YYEKEE (reference sequence). The CDR3 loop reads CASAGGLFYNEQFF. The DNA of the CDR3 is TGTGCCAGCGCCGGTGGATTGTTCTACAATGAGCAGTTCTTC.

The chain carries TRBV28 and TRBJ2-5, with 14 bases identical to TRBD2. CDR1 MDHEN and CDR2 SYDVKM come from the germline V gene. Trimming cost V 6 bases and J 4 bases; bases outside gene matches: 13. CDR3 length: 18 residues. The CDR3 DNA sequence: TGTGCCAGCAGATCTCCCGGGACTAGCGGGAGAGGGCTAGAGACCCAGTACTTC. Residues: CASRSPGTSGRGLETQYF.

V usage is TRBV7-2 and J usage is TRBJ1-4; the match to TRBD1 covers 7 bases. This CDR3 comprises 15 residues. Germline values: CDR1 SGHTA, CDR2 FQGNSA. V shed 1 base and J 7 bases; nucleotides not matched to a gene: 6. This CDR3 is CASSLVGTVGEKLFF. CDR3 DNA: TGTGCCAGCAGCTTAGTTGGGACAGTAGGTGAAAAACTGTTTTTT.

The chain is built from TRBV4-1 and TRBJ2-3; tentative D call: TRBD1 (6 bases). The CDR3 has 15 residues. Germline assignment: CDR1 MGHRA and CDR2 YSYEKL. Trimming left V 0 bases short and J 5 bases short, with 12 bases between. The CDR3 is CASSQEPGAGDTQYF. CDR3 sequence (DNA): TGCGCCAGCAGCCAAGAACCAGGGGCTGGAGATACGCAGTATTTT.

This sequence joins TRBV15 and TRBJ2-7; possible D gene TRBD1, 5 bases. CDR1 is LNHNV, CDR2 YYDKDF, per germline (reference sequence). The CDR3 extends over 15 amino acids. Trimming took off 0 bases at V and 6 bases at J, with 15 bases between the two ends. CDR3 protein: CATSRDEMGLSEQYF. In DNA, the CDR3 is TGTGCCACCAGCAGAGATGAGATGGGGCTTAGCGAGCAGTACTTC.

The chain is built from TRBV15 and TRBJ2-3; 8 positions match TRBD2. The CDR3 length is 15 residues. With V trimmed by 0 bases and J by 4 bases, 3 bases remained unmatched. Germline loops: CDR1 LNHNV, CDR2 YYDKDF (reference sequence). CDR3 in DNA: TGTGCCACCAGCAGAGATAGGGGACTAGCAGATACGCAGTATTTT. Its protein product is CATSRDRGLADTQYF. Using reference TRBV15 and TRBJ2-3 for the parts outside the CDR3, the full variable domain is DAMVIQNPRYQVTQFGKPVTLSCSQTLNHNVMYWYQQKSSQAPKLLFHYYDKDFNNEADTPDNFQSRRPNTSFCFLDIRSPGLGDTAMYLCATSRDRGLADTQYFGPGTRLTVL.

This clonotype has at least ten counts. This chain joins TRBV3-1 and TRBJ2-1; 8 positions agree with TRBD2. Germline V gives CDR1 LGHDT, CDR2 YNNKEL (reference sequence). Trimming cost V 4 bases and J 5 bases; bases outside gene matches: 13. The CDR3 runs to 17 residues. DNA of the CDR3: TGTGCCAGCAGCCCCGCTGAGTGTAGCGGGGCCCACAATGAGCAGTTCTTC. This sequence encodes CASSPAECSGAHNEQFF.

This clonotype was counted ten times or more. The chain is built from TRBV28 and TRBJ2-5; 9 bases match TRBD2. The germline V gene encodes CDR1 MDHEN and CDR2 SYDVKM. V was clipped by 4 bases and J by 3 bases; unmatched bases: 0. The length of the CDR3 is 13 residues. CDR3 coding DNA: TGTGCCAGCAGTTCTAGCGGGGAAGAGACCCAGTACTTC. Its protein product is CASSSSGEETQYF.

The chain joins TRBV4-1 to TRBJ2-7; 14 nucleotides agree with TRBD2. V shed 0 bases and J 4 bases; nucleotides not matched to a gene: 11. The CDR3 runs 19 residues. CDR1 and CDR2 from the germline V gene are MGHRA and YSYEKL. This CDR3 is CASSQDFVRTSGRHYEQYF. The CDR3 DNA reads as TGCGCCAGCAGCCAAGATTTTGTGCGGACTAGCGGGAGGCATTACGAGCAGTACTTC.

The chain has TRBV7-2 and TRBJ2-5; a weak D match, TRBD2 (6 bases). The V gene lost 6 bases and the J gene lost 1 base, with 15 bases spanning the gap. Germline lookup yields CDR1 SGHTA and CDR2 FQGNSA. CDR3 length: 15 amino acids. The CDR3 loop is CASRTRDSGQETQYF. The DNA for the CDR3 is TGTGCCAGCAGAACCCGGGACTCCGGCCAAGAGACCCAGTACTTC.

Remarks on this clonotype: At one of its ends the junction is not consistent with the germline gene, which may arise from a read error. The genes are TRBV4-2 and TRBJ2-6; weak D call: TRBD1 (5 bases). The CDR3 consists of 15 residues. Per the germline V gene, CDR1 is LGHNA and CDR2 is YNFKEQ. CDR3 nucleotides: TGTGCCAGCAGCCGAAGTTACTCTGGGGCCAGCGTCCTGACTTTC. It specifies CASSRSYSGASVLTF.

This rearrangement joins TRBV29-1 to TRBJ2-5, with D perhaps TRBD1 (5 bases). Matching the DNA end better, TRBJ2-7 makes the J call doubtful. CDR1 is SQVTM and CDR2 is ANQGSEA in the germline V gene. The CDR3 has 12 amino acids. The CDR3 protein is CSAATGSYEQYF. The CDR3 DNA sequence: TGCAGCGCGGCCACAGGCTCCTACGAGCAGTACTTC.

The V and J genes are TRBV7-3 and TRBJ2-7; no reliable D call. Trimming removed 1 base from V and 1 base from J, with 17 bases in between. The CDR3 is made up of 17 amino acids. Germline V lookup: CDR1 SGHTA, CDR2 FQGTGA. CDR3 nucleotides: TGTGCCAGCAGCTTAAGGCAGGTCGTGACGGAATCCTACGAGCAGTACTTC. Amino acid sequence: CASSLRQVVTESYEQYF.

This clonotype was seen a few times. This rearrangement joins TRBV5-1 to TRBJ2-3; D remains unclear. The CDR3 consists of 12 residues. Germline V gives CDR1 SGHRS, CDR2 YFSETQ. V was pared by 7 bases and J by 7 bases, with 13 bases between. This CDR3 is CASPQVKNTQYF. The CDR3 nucleotides read TGCGCCAGCCCCCAGGTCAAAAATACGCAGTATTTT. The full variable domain, in which reference TRBV5-1 and TRBJ2-3 provide the parts outside the CDR3, is KAGVTQTPRYLIKTRGQQVTLSCSPISGHRSVSWYQQTPGQGLQFLFEYFSETQRNKGNFPGRFSGRQFSNSRSEMNVSTLELGDSALYLCASPQVKNTQYFGPGTRLTVL.

The chain is built from TRBV3-1 and TRBJ2-5, with 10 bases matching TRBD1. Unmatched junction bases numbered 11, after V lost 4 bases and J lost 3 bases. The length of the CDR3 is 17 residues. Germline assignment: CDR1 LGHDT and CDR2 YNNKEL (reference sequence). The CDR3 DNA sequence: TGTGCCAGCAGCCCCAAGACCAGGGACAGGGGAGAAGAGACCCAGTACTTC. The encoded protein is CASSPKTRDRGEETQYF.

This clonotype was seen once. A much larger clone sits a single nucleotide away, making a read error possible. The chain joins TRBV6-1 to TRBJ2-4; TRBD2 agrees at 7 bases. Germline V lookup: CDR1 MNHNS, CDR2 SASEGT. This CDR3 has 17 residues. J was trimmed by 0 bases and V by 6 bases; bases with no gene match: 11. CDR3 region: CASSTEPGGAAKNIQYF. CDR3 DNA: TGTGCCAGCAGCACGGAACCGGGGGGAGCAGCCAAAAACATTCAGTACTTC.

The chain links TRBV2 to TRBJ2-5, with D uncertain. V was pared by 3 bases and J by 11 bases, with 16 bases between. This CDR3 is 13 amino acids long. Germline CDR1 and CDR2: SNHLY and FYNNEI. The CDR3 region is CASSEDAVGEQYF. As DNA, the CDR3 is TGTGCCAGCAGTGAGGACGCGGTCGGTGAGCAGTACTTC. Combining the CDR3 with reference TRBV2 and TRBJ2-5 gives the whole variable domain EPEVTQTPSHQVTQMGQEVILRCVPISNHLYFYWYRQILGQKVEFLVSFYNNEISEKSEIFDDQFSVERPDGSNFTLKIRSTKLEDSAMYFCASSEDAVGEQYFGPGTRLLVL.

Ten or more counts support this clonotype. The chain combines TRBV5-1 with TRBJ2-7; no clear D gene. Trimming pared 2 bases from V and 2 bases from J, leaving 8 bases between. The CDR3 length is 13 residues. Germline V gene lookup returns CDR1 SGHRS and CDR2 YFSETQ. Written as DNA, the CDR3 is TGCGCCAGCAGCTTCGCGCTGACCTACGAGCAGTACTTC. Translated: CASSFALTYEQYF.

This clonotype was detected a few times. The V call is TRBV4-2, the J call TRBJ2-3; 7 nucleotides match TRBD2. The CDR3 is 16 amino acids. Germline CDR1 is LGHNA and CDR2 is YNFKEQ. The junction had 9 bases not matched to a gene; V was cut back by 3 bases and J by 3 bases. CDR3 loop: CASSQGTGGPTDTQYF. For the CDR3, the DNA is TGTGCCAGCAGCCAGGGTACGGGAGGCCCAACAGATACGCAGTATTTT.

This chain joins TRBV19 and TRBJ2-4; D unresolved. The DNA end lines up better with TRBJ2-7; the J call may be wrong. The CDR3 spans 15 residues. CDR1 is LNHDA and CDR2 is SQIVND in the germline V gene (reference sequence). The CDR3 loop reads CASSILVEPSYEQYF. In DNA form, the CDR3 reads TGTGCCAGTAGTATATTGGTCGAGCCCTCCTACGAGCAGTACTTC.

There are a few counts of this clonotype. The CDR3 DNA reads TGTGCCAGCAGTCTGTCAGGGGGCCAGTTAGATACGCAGTATTTT. The encoded protein is CASSLSGGQLDTQYF. V usage is TRBV28 and J usage is TRBJ2-3, with 8 positions matching TRBD1. V lost 5 bases and J lost 5; bases outside the gene matches: 9. CDR1 is MDHEN, CDR2 SYDVKM, per germline. The CDR3 runs 15 residues.